These 14 T cell receptor beta chains came from one sample sequenced in a study of tumour-infiltrating T cells in Burkitt lymphoma. Assay used: immunoSEQ multiplex PCR; TCRdb lists only in-frame clones, some missing. The table includes about 620 clones, roughly 90% detected once. Sequencing was done on a sample of tumor tissue. These receptors came from a human donor with Burkitt lymphoma.

In DNA, the CDR3 is TGTGCCAGCAGCCCCAAGGACAGGCACACTGAAGCTTTCTTT. Residues: CASSPKDRHTEAFF. The rearrangement uses TRBV7-8 and TRBJ1-1, with TRBD1 matching 7 bases. The CDR3 extends over 14 amino acids. The junction had 6 bases not matched to a gene; V was cut back by 5 bases and J by 3 bases. In germline, CDR1 is SGHVS, CDR2 FQNEAQ. Filled out from reference TRBV7-8 and TRBJ1-1, the complete variable domain reads GAGVSQSPRYKVAKRGQDVALRCDPISGHVSLFWYQQALGQGPEFLTYFQNEAQLDKSGLPSDRFFAERPEGSVSTLKIQRTQQEDSAVYLCASSPKDRHTEAFFGQGTRLTVV.

The chain links TRBV5-6 to TRBJ2-3, with D possibly TRBD2 on 5 matching bases. CDR1 is SGHDT and CDR2 is YYEEEE in the germline V gene. This CDR3 spans 11 amino acids. Trimming stripped 4 bases from V and 8 bases from J, with 8 bases between. CDR3 nucleotides: TGTGCCAGCAGCCCCGGAGGTACGCAGTATTTT. Translated: CASSPGGTQYF.

The chain is built from TRBV30 and TRBJ1-1, with D possibly being TRBD1 (5 bases). Trimming took 4 bases from V and 3 from J, leaving 12 bases between them. Germline assignment: CDR1 GTSNPN and CDR2 SVGIG (reference sequence). The CDR3 is 13 amino acids. The CDR3 bases are TGTGCCTGGATCGGGGCGTGGGACACTGAAGCTTTCTTT. Translated: CAWIGAWDTEAFF.

V gene TRBV11-2 combines with J gene TRBJ2-7, with D hard to call. Germline-derived CDR1 and CDR2 are SGHAT and FQNNGV. This CDR3 is 15 amino acids long. Trimming removed 1 base from V and 2 bases from J, with 12 bases in between. The CDR3 bases are TGTGCCAGCAGCTTAGTTAGTGGAAACGCCTACGAGCAGTACTTC. Residues: CASSLVSGNAYEQYF.

This chain uses TRBV9 with TRBJ2-1; TRBD2 matches at 8 bases. Germline-derived CDR1 and CDR2 are SGDLS and YYNGEE. V was clipped by 0 bases and J by 3 bases; unmatched bases: 5. The CDR3 has 16 amino acids. The CDR3 is CASSVVGTSNYNEQFF. The CDR3, as DNA: TGTGCCAGCAGCGTAGTTGGGACTAGTAACTACAATGAGCAGTTCTTC.

V and J are TRBV29-1 and TRBJ1-2; TRBD1 matches 7 bases. Germline CDR1 and CDR2: SQVTM and ANQGSEA. Unmatched junction bases numbered 7, after V lost 4 bases and J lost 5 bases. The CDR3 is made up of 13 amino acids. The CDR3 protein is CSVGGQRPYGYTF. The CDR3 DNA reads TGCAGCGTTGGGGGACAGCGCCCATATGGCTACACCTTC.

Of note for this clone: An end of the junction does not agree with germline; a read error may underlie this. This rearrangement joins TRBV5-6 to TRBJ1-2; the match to TRBD1 covers 7 bases. Per germline, CDR1 SGHDT and CDR2 YYEEEE. There are 14 residues in the CDR3. The CDR3 protein is CASSYYRGFYGYTF. The CDR3 DNA is TGTGCTAGCAGCTACTACAGGGGATTCTATGGCTACACCTTC.

The J gene is TRBJ1-2, the V gene TRBV30; D gene unclear. V lost 3 bases to trimming and J lost 1 base, with 9 bases between them. Germline V gene data show CDR1 as GTSNPN and CDR2 as SVGIG (reference sequence). The CDR3 is made up of 13 amino acids. The CDR3 region is CAWSAEVNYGYTF. As DNA, the CDR3 is TGTGCCTGGAGCGCAGAAGTTAACTATGGCTACACCTTC.

The chain joins TRBV21-1 to TRBJ2-7; TRBD2 reflects the table's D call only, with no check against the DNA. TRBV21-1 is listed as a pseudogene. The CDR3 totals 16 residues. CDR3 residues: CASSKGTRRAENEQYV. The CDR3 coding sequence is TGTGCCAGCAGCAAAGGAACTAGGCGGGCCGAAAACGAGCAGTACGTC.

The chain recombines TRBV18 with TRBJ1-5, with 10 positions matching TRBD1. Germline trimming cut 2 bases from V and 5 bases from J; bases unmatched to any gene: 6. CDR3 size: 16 residues. In germline, CDR1 is KGHSH, CDR2 LQKENI. CDR3 nucleotides: TGTGCCAGCTCACCATACGGGACAGGGGTGGATCAGCCCCAGCATTTT. This translates into CASSPYGTGVDQPQHF.

The chain links TRBV5-1 to TRBJ2-1; 8 nucleotides match TRBD2. This CDR3 region has 16 residues. The germline gives CDR1 SGHRS, CDR2 YFSETQ. With V trimmed by 0 bases and J by 6 bases, 8 bases remained unmatched. The CDR3 reads CASSLGSGSRSNEQFF. In nucleotides, the CDR3 is TGCGCCAGCAGCTTGGGGAGCGGGAGTAGGAGCAATGAGCAGTTCTTC.

The chain employs TRBV5-1 and TRBJ2-7; 10 nucleotides align to TRBD2. J lost 5 bases, V lost 0 bases, and 11 bases had no gene match. Germline lookup yields CDR1 SGHRS and CDR2 YFSETQ. The length of the CDR3 is 17 residues. DNA of the CDR3: TGCGCCAGCAGCTTGGAGGTACTAGCGGGATTGGGAAACGAGCAGTACGTC. It codes for CASSLEVLAGLGNEQYV.

The rearrangement joins TRBV6-6 to TRBJ2-4; TRBD1 aligns across 8 bases. From germline, CDR1 is MNHNY and CDR2 SVGAGI (reference sequence). V dropped 8 bases and J dropped 8; count of bases not matched to a gene: 5. The CDR3 covers 12 residues. CDR3 DNA: TGTGCCAGCTCCCAGGGGGCGGACATTCAGTACTTC. This encodes CASSQGADIQYF.

The chain carries TRBV6-5 and TRBJ1-2; possibly TRBD1 for D (6 bases). This CDR3 is 15 amino acids long. Trimming cost V 0 bases and J 6 bases, with 14 bases left between them. Germline-derived CDR1 and CDR2 are MNHEY and SVGAGI. The CDR3, as DNA: TGTGCCAGCAGTTACTCGATTCCGGGGGGCGATGGCTACACCTTC. It is translated as CASSYSIPGGDGYTF.